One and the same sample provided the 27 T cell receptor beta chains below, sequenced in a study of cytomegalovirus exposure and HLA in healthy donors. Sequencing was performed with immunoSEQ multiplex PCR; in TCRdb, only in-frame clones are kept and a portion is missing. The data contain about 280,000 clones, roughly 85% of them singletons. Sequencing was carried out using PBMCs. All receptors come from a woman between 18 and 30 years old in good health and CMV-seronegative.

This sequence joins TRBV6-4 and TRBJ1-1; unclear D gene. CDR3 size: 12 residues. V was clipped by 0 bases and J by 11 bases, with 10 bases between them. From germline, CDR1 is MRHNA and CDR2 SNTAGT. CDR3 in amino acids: CASSDSSFVAFF. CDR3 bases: TGTGCCAGCAGTGACTCGAGCTTTGTGGCTTTCTTT.

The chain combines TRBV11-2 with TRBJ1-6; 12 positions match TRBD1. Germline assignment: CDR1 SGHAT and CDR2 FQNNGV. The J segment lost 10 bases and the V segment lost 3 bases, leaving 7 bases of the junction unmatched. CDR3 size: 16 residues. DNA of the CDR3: TGTGCCAGCAGCTTCGACGGGACAGGGGGCTACTCACCCCTCCACTTT. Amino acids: CASSFDGTGGYSPLHF. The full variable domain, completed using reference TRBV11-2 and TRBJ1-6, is EAGVAQSPRYKIIEKRQSVAFWCNPISGHATLYWYQQILGQGPKLLIQFQNNGVVDDSQLPKDRFSAERLKGVDSTLKIQPAKLEDSAVYLCASSFDGTGGYSPLHFGNGTRLTVT.

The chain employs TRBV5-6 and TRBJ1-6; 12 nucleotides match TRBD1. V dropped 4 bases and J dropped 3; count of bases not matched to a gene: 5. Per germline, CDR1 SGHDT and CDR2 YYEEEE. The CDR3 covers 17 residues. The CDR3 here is CASSPGQGAIYNSPLHF. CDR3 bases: TGTGCCAGCAGCCCGGGACAGGGGGCAATCTATAATTCACCCCTCCACTTT.

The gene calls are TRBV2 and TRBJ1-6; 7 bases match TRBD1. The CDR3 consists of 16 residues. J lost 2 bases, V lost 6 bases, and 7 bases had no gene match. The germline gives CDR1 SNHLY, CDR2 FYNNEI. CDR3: CASSHRGSTYNSPLHF. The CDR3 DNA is TGTGCCAGCAGCCACAGGGGAAGCACCTATAATTCACCCCTCCACTTT.

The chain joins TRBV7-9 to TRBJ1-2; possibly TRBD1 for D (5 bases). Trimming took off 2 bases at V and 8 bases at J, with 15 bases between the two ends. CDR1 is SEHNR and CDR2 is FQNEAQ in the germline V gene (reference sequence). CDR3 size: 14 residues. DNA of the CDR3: TGTGCCAGCAGCTTACAAGGCAGGGCTTGGGGCTACACCTTC. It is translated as CASSLQGRAWGYTF.

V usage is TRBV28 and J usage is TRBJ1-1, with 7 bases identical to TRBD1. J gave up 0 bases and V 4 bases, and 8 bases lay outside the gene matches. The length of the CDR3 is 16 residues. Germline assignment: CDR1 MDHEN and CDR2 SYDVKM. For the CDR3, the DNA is TGTGCCAGCAGTTCCGCCGCAGGGGGTATGAACACTGAAGCTTTCTTT. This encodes CASSSAAGGMNTEAFF.

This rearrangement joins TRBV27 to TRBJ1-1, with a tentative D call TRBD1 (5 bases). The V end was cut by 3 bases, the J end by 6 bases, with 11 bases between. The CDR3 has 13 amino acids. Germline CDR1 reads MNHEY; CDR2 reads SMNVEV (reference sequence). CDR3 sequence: CASSFHRGPEAFF. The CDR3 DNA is TGTGCCAGCAGTTTTCATAGGGGCCCTGAAGCTTTCTTT.

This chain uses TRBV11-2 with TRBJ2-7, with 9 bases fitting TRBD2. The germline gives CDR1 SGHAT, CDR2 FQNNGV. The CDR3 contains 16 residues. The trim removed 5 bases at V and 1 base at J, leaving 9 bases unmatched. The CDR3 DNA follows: TGTGCCAGCAGCGCGGGGGGGCCGACAGGTTCCTACGAGCAGTACTTC. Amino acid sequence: CASSAGGPTGSYEQYF.

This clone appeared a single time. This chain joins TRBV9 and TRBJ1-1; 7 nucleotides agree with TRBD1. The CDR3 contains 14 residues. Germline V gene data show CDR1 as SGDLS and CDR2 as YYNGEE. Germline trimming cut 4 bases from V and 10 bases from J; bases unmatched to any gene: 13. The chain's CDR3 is CASSIGQAGLGAFF. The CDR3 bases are TGTGCCAGCAGCATCGGACAGGCCGGCCTGGGAGCTTTCTTT.

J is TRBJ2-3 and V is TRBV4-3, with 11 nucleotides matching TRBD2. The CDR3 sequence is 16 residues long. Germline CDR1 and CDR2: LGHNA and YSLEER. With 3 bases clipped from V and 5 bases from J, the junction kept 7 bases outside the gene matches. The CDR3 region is CASSHRLAGLIDTQYF. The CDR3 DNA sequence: TGCGCCAGCAGCCACCGACTAGCGGGGTTGATAGATACGCAGTATTTT.

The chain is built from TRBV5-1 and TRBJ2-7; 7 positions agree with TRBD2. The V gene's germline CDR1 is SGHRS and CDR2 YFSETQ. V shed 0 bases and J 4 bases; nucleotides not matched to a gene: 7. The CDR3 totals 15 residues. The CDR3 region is CASSLVASGGYEQYF. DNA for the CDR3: TGCGCCAGCAGCTTGGTGGCTAGCGGAGGTTACGAGCAGTACTTC.

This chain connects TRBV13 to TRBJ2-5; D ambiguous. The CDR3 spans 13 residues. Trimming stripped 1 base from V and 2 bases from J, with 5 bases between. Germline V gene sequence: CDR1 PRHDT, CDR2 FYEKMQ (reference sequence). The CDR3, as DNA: TGTGCCAGCAGCTTAGCGAGTCAAGAGACCCAGTACTTC. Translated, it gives CASSLASQETQYF.

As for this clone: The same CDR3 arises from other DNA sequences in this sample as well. The DNA for the CDR3 is TGCGCCAGCAGCTCTGGAGATAGCAATCAGCCCCAGCATTTT. Amino acids: CASSSGDSNQPQHF. The J gene is TRBJ1-5, the V gene TRBV5-1; D is unresolved. Germline CDR1 reads SGHRS; CDR2 reads YFSETQ. The V and J ends lost 3 bases and 0 bases respectively, with 7 bases between them. The CDR3 runs 14 residues.

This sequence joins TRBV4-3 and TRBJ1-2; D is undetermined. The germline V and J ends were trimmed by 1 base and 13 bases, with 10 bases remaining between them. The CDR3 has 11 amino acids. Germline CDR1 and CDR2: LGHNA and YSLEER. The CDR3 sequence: CASSQGALLTF. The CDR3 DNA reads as TGCGCCAGCAGCCAAGGGGCTCTCCTCACCTTC.

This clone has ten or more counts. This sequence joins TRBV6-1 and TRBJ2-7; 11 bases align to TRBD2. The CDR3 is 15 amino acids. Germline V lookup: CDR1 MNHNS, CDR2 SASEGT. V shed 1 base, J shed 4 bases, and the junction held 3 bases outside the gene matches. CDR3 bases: TGTGCCAGCAGTGAAGAACTAGCGGGAGCTTACGAGCAGTACTTC. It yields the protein CASSEELAGAYEQYF.

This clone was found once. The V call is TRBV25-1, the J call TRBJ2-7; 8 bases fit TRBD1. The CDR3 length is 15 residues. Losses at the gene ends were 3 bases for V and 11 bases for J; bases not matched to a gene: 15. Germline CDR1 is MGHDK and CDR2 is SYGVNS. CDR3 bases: TGTGCCAGCAGTGACCCCGGACAGGGACTCCGCCGGGAGTACTTC. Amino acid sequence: CASSDPGQGLRREYF.

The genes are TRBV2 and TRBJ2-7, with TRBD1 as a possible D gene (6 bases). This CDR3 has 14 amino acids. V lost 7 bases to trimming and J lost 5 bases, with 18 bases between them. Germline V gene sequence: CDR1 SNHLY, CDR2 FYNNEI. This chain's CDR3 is CASNRPGQSDEQYF. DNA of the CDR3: TGTGCCAGCAACCGTCCGGGACAAAGCGACGAGCAGTACTTC.

CDR3 region: CASSLYGGSNQPQHF. Here the CDR3 DNA reads TGTGCCAGCAGCTTATATGGCGGGAGCAATCAGCCCCAGCATTTT. The chain combines TRBV7-9 with TRBJ1-5; D not certain. CDR3 length: 15 amino acids. Germline V lookup: CDR1 SEHNR, CDR2 FQNEAQ (reference sequence). The V end lost 2 bases, the J end lost 1 base, and 9 bases lay between the germline ends.

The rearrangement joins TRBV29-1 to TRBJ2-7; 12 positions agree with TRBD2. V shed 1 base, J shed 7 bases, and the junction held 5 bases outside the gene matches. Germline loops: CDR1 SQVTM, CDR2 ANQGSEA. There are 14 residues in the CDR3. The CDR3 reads CSVEGLAGVWEQYF. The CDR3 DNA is TGCAGCGTTGAAGGACTAGCGGGAGTTTGGGAGCAGTACTTC.

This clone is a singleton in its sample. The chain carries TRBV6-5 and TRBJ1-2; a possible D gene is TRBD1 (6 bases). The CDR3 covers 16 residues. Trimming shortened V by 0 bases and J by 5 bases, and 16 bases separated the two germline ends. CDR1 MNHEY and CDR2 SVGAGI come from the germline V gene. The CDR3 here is CASSYSRDTVTYGYTF. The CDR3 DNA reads TGTGCCAGCAGTTACTCCCGGGACACAGTAACTTATGGCTACACCTTC.

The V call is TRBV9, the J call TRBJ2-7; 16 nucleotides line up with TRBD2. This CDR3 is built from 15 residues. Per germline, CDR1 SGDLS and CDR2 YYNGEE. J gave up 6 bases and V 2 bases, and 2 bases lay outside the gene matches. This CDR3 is CASSVGTSGRVEQYF. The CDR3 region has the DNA TGTGCCAGCAGCGTGGGGACTAGCGGGAGGGTCGAGCAGTACTTC.

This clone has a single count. CDR3 sequence (DNA): TGTGCCAGCAGCTTAGCAGGGACTAGCGGGAGAGATAGGCAGTACTTC. Amino acids: CASSLAGTSGRDRQYF. This rearrangement joins TRBV11-2 to TRBJ2-7; TRBD2 matches at 14 bases. Germline assignment: CDR1 SGHAT and CDR2 FQNNGV. This CDR3 has 16 amino acids. Trimming at V came to 1 base and at J to 9 bases, leaving 8 bases not matched to a gene.

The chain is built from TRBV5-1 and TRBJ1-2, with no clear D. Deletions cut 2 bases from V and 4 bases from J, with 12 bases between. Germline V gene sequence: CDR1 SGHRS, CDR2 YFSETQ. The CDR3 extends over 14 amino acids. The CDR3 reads CASSFGGSAYGYTF. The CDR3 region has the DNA TGCGCCAGCAGCTTTGGAGGGTCCGCCTATGGCTACACCTTC.

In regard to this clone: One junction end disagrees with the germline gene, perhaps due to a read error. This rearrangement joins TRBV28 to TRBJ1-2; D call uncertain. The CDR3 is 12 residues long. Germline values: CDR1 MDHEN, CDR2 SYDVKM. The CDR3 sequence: CASRLEGPGYTF. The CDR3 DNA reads TGTGCCAGCCGTTTAGAGGGCCCCGGCTACACCTTC.

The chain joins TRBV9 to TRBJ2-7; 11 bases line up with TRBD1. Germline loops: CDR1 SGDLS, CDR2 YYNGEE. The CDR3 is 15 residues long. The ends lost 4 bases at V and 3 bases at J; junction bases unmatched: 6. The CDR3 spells CASSLGDRGVYEQYF. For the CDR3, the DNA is TGTGCCAGCAGCCTTGGGGACAGGGGGGTCTACGAGCAGTACTTC.

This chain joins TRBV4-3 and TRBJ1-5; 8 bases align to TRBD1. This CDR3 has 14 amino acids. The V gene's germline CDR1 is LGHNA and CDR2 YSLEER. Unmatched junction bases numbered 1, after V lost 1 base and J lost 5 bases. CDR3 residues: CASSQATGDQPQHF. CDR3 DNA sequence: TGCGCCAGCAGCCAAGCGACAGGGGATCAGCCCCAGCATTTT.

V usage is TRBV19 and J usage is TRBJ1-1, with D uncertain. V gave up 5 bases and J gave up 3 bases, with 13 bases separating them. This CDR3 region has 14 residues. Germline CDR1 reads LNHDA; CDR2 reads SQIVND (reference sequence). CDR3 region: CASSWTAEDTEAFF. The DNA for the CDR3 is TGTGCCAGTAGTTGGACGGCGGAGGACACTGAAGCTTTCTTT.